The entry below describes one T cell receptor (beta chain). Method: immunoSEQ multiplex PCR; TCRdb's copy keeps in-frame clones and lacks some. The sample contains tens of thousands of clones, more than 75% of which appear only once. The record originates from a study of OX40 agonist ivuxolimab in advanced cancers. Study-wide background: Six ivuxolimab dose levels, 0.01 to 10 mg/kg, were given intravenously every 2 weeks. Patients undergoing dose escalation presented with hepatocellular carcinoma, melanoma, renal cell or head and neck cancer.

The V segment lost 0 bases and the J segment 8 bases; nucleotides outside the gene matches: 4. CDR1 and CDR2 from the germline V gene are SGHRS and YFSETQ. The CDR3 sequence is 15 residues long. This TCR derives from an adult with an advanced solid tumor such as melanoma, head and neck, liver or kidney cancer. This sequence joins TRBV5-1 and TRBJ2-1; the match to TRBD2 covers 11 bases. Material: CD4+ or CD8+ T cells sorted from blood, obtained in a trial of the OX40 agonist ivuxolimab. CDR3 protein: CASSLATSGIDEQFF. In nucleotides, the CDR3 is TGCGCCAGCAGCTTGGCGACTAGCGGGATCGATGAGCAGTTCTTC.